This TCR beta chain emerged from a study of T cell responses to AZD1222 COVID-19 vaccine. Study observations and caveats: Two AZD1222 administrations were followed by greater Spike-specific TCR breadth and depth.

The CDR3 has 15 residues. Germline CDR1 SSHAT, CDR2 FNYEAQ (reference sequence). Profiling relied on immunoSEQ multiplex PCR, and the TCRdb table lists in-frame clones only, not all of them. Of 100,000 to 150,000 clones listed, around 89% are singletons. To note about this clone: Its matching antigen is unknown. One end of the junction is discordant with germline, which a read error may explain.

The sequence derives from an adult in good health. This rearrangement joins TRBV7-7 to TRBJ2-3; 7 bases are shared with TRBD1. The specimen comprised peripheral blood, sampled on day 0 of AZD1222 vaccination. As DNA, the CDR3 is TGTGCTAGCAGCTTAGCAGGGGGTTCCCCAGATACGCAGTATTTT. Protein sequence: CASSLAGGSPDTQYF.